This is a list of T cell receptor beta chains from one sample in a study of blood T cell repertoires in COVID-19. Some clones are missing from TCRdb's copy, which holds only in-frame ones; the method was immunoSEQ multiplex PCR. The table shows 55,000 to 70,000 clones, with more than 90% occurring only once. Sequencing used peripheral blood. The receptor source for this set is a man aged 55 to 69 with acute or convalescent COVID-19. Both conserved end residues are part of each CDR3.

CDR3: CASSDGRDTGELFF; V: TRBV6-2/TRBV6-3
CDR3: CASTESGRNQPQHF; V: TRBV2
CDR3: CASSSLRYEQYF; V: TRBV28
CDR3: CASSTRGTDGYTF; V: TRBV27
CDR3: CASTSDSRGTYNEQFF; V: TRBV7-8
CDR3: CASYGQGLAKNIQYF; V: TRBV19
CDR3: CASRVQGLSGNTIYF; V: TRBV2
CDR3: CASSPRTSGTNTGELFF; V: TRBV7-6
CDR3: CASSPDRGIPGNQPQHF; V: TRBV7-8
CDR3: CASSYDSSYNSPLHF; V: TRBV7-6
CDR3: CASRAQNTEAFF; V: TRBV6-6
CDR3: CASSGGHQPQHF; V: TRBV12-3/TRBV12-4
CDR3: CASSLLPSTSGSFDEQFF; V: TRBV27
CDR3: CASSLAMTANTEAFF; V: TRBV7-8
CDR3: CASSWGQSYEQYF; V: TRBV12-3/TRBV12-4
CDR3: CASSRTGGTEAFF; V: TRBV5-6
CDR3: CASRRTALGTEAFF; V: TRBV2
CDR3: CASLRHGNTEAFF; V: TRBV28
CDR3: CASSLVTSGRAGELFF; V: TRBV27
CDR3: CASSLQGATEAFF; V: TRBV5-1
CDR3: CASSSRAGGDTQYF; V: TRBV5-6
CDR3: CASTEVASGRAVEQFF; V: TRBV9
CDR3: CASSWTQGKETQYF; V: TRBV6-5
CDR3: CASSLEGRGLRSPLHF; V: TRBV7-2
CDR3: CASSFVGGLADNEQFF; V: TRBV7-3
CDR3: CASSLGGQGGLGNTIYF; V: TRBV5-4
CDR3: CASSLDGDYYNEQFF; V: TRBV11-3
CDR3: CASSQERHDYEQYF; V: TRBV3-1/TRBV3-2
CDR3: CASTEVDTNSAGNQPQHF; V: TRBV21-1
CDR3: CASSSRQGRLNTEAFF; V: TRBV7-3
CDR3: CASSQRTGREQYF; V: TRBV4-3
CDR3: CASSSGQAVTGELFF; V: TRBV5-1
CDR3: CASSLDAKQPQHF; V: TRBV5-5
CDR3: CASSYDRGHQETQYF; V: TRBV5-4
CDR3: CASSSGTGVNTEAFF; V: TRBV6-5
CDR3: CASSLASGRANGGELFF; V: TRBV5-4
CDR3: CASRGNSPLHF; V: TRBV28
CDR3: CASSPFGQGPSSYNEQFF; V: TRBV25-1
CDR3: CASRGGSSYNEQFF; V: TRBV6-5
CDR3: CASSLSGWRAENQPQHF; V: TRBV28
CDR3: CASNERDSINEQFF; V: TRBV27
CDR3: CASSPGLAGFYNEQFF; V: TRBV18
CDR3: CASSFTQQGPNYGYTF; V: TRBV6-5
CDR3: CASSPHPRQSHSPLHF; V: TRBV21-1
CDR3: CASSYSAEGSSEQFF; V: TRBV6-5
CDR3: CASSTRTGGRQPQHF; V: TRBV19
CDR3: CASSEDRGVANYGYTF; V: TRBV5-6
CDR3: CAWSFPGQMNTEAFF; V: TRBV30
CDR3: CASSLPWAGSSYTF; V: TRBV5-8
CDR3: CASTSPNYGYTF; V: TRBV6-5